Each of the 14 T cell receptor beta chains below was sequenced from the same sample in a study of T-cell reconstitution after alpha-beta-depleted transplantation in children. TCRbeta library construction was performed incorporating unique molecular identifiers. TCRdb itself ran the PCR reads through MiXCR, one entry per CDR3 protein. The repertoire holds about 240,000 distinct CDR3 sequences, with 12% as singletons. The sample in question was PBMCs from the stem cell graft donor, obtained from the stem cell graft. These receptors were obtained from a human donor who donated a stem cell graft to a child with acute lymphoblastic leukemia.

This clonotype came up many times. V usage is TRBV7-2 and J usage is TRBJ2-7; 9 bases line up with TRBD1. Germline CDR1 is SGHTA and CDR2 is FQGNSA. The J segment lost 5 bases and the V segment lost 4 bases, leaving 12 bases of the junction unmatched. The CDR3 runs to 16 residues. CDR3 sequence: CASSSSEGQGKHEQYF. The CDR3 DNA reads as TGTGCCAGCAGCTCCTCCGAAGGACAGGGGAAACACGAGCAGTACTTC.

This clonotype came up many times. The chain carries TRBV20-1 and TRBJ2-7; D gene unclear. This CDR3 is 15 amino acids long. Per the germline V gene, CDR1 is DFQATT and CDR2 is SNEGSKA (reference sequence). The germline V and J ends were trimmed by 0 bases and 0 bases, with 12 bases remaining between them. The CDR3: CSAREVRQSSYEQYF. The CDR3 region has the DNA TGCAGTGCTAGAGAGGTGAGGCAGAGCTCCTACGAGCAGTACTTC.

The CDR3 is CASSLGSSTSGSAETQYF. In nucleotides, the CDR3 is TGTGCCAGCAGCTTAGGGTCCTCAACTAGCGGGAGTGCAGAGACCCAGTACTTC. The V gene is TRBV11-2, the J gene TRBJ2-5; 11 bases map to TRBD2. In germline, CDR1 is SGHAT, CDR2 FQNNGV. CDR3 size: 18 residues. The J segment lost 4 bases and the V segment lost 1 base, leaving 11 bases of the junction unmatched.

This clonotype was found many times. This chain connects TRBV12-3 or TRBV12-4 to TRBJ2-1; D is uncertain. The CDR3 is 12 residues long. The V end was cut by 1 base, the J end by 9 bases, with 7 bases between. The CDR3 DNA reads TGTGCCAGCAGTTTAGAAGTGGGTGAGCAGTTCTTC. Protein product: CASSLEVGEQFF.

Regarding this clonotype: This clone may be a read error of a much larger clone one base away. This sequence joins TRBV4-1 and TRBJ1-4, with a tentative D call TRBD1 (5 bases). The CDR3 sequence is 17 residues long. The germline V gene encodes CDR1 MGHRA and CDR2 YSYEKL. The V gene lost 0 bases and the J gene lost 8 bases, with 19 bases spanning the gap. The CDR3 DNA follows: TGCGCCAGCAGCCAAGATGACGCGGGGGTCCGCGGAGAAAAACTGTTTTTT. Encoded protein: CASSQDDAGVRGEKLFF.

This clonotype has ten or more counts. CDR3 bases: TGCGCCAGCAGCTCTGACGGTGGTACCTACAATGAGCAGTTCTTC. Protein: CASSSDGGTYNEQFF. This chain links TRBV5-1 with TRBJ2-1; D remains ambiguous. Germline values: CDR1 SGHRS, CDR2 YFSETQ. The CDR3 covers 15 residues. V lost 3 bases to trimming and J lost 2 bases, with 12 bases between them.

As regards this clonotype: The junction departs from germline at one end; a sequencing error may be responsible. V is TRBV4-2 and J is TRBJ2-1; 9 positions match TRBD2. The CDR3 has 15 amino acids. CDR1 is LGHNA and CDR2 is YNFKEQ in the germline V gene. In DNA form, the CDR3 reads TGTGCCGGCAGCCCGGGAGTAGCGGGAGTGGATGAGCAGTTCTTC. The encoded protein is CAGSPGVAGVDEQFF.

The CDR3 loop is CASSGFGTASYGYTF. DNA for the CDR3: TGTGCCAGCAGTGGCTTTGGGACAGCATCCTATGGCTACACCTTC. The rearrangement links TRBV27 to TRBJ1-2; 7 bases align to TRBD1. Germline CDR1 is MNHEY and CDR2 is SMNVEV (reference sequence). CDR3 length equals 15 residues. J gave up 4 bases and V 5 bases, and 10 bases lay outside the gene matches.

In its sample, this clonotype was seen many times. This sequence joins TRBV20-1 and TRBJ2-4; D is uncertain. Germline CDR1 reads DFQATT; CDR2 reads SNEGSKA (reference sequence). Trimming removed 3 bases from V and 6 bases from J, with 15 bases in between. This CDR3 has 14 amino acids. CDR3 DNA sequence: TGCAGTGCTAGGTCCCAGGCCTTGGTAAACATTCAGTACTTC. Amino acid sequence: CSARSQALVNIQYF.

This clonotype occurred many times. The genes are TRBV21-1 and TRBJ1-3; TRBD1 is the table's D call and was not checked against the DNA. TRBV21-1 is recorded as a pseudogene. The CDR3 loop spans 17 amino acids. The CDR3 reads CASSIWTGGSSGNTIYF. DNA for the CDR3: TGTGCCAGCAGCATCTGGACAGGGGGTAGCTCTGGAAACACCATATATTTT.

Concerning this clonotype: This may be a read error: a much more frequent sequence differs by one nucleotide. This chain connects TRBV20-1 to TRBJ2-3, with D maybe TRBD1 (6 bases). Germline CDR1 and CDR2: DFQATT and SNEGSKA (reference sequence). The CDR3 spans 17 residues. The CDR3 coding sequence is TGCAGTGCTCTGGGGGCTTACAGAAGGGGGTACACAGAAACGCAGTATTTT. It yields the protein CSALGAYRRGYTETQYF.

With respect to this clonotype: Since a much larger clone is just one base distant, this may be a read error. The chain joins TRBV21-1 to TRBJ2-5. TRBV21-1 is reported as a pseudogene. The CDR3 totals 14 residues. CDR3 loop: CASTKQEMGETQYF. The CDR3 DNA sequence: TGTGCCAGCACCAAGCAGGAAATGGGAGAGACCCAGTACTTC.

This clonotype was seen at least ten times. In DNA form, the CDR3 reads TGTGCCAGCAGCCCCTGGACAGAAGCCTACGAGCAGTACTTC. The encoded protein is CASSPWTEAYEQYF. The V and J genes are TRBV6-1 and TRBJ2-7, with D possibly matching TRBD1 (6 bases). This CDR3 spans 14 amino acids. Trimming left V 6 bases short and J 2 bases short, with 14 bases between. The germline CDR1 and CDR2 sequences are MNHNS and SASEGT.

This clonotype was counted ten times or more. This rearrangement joins TRBV4-2 to TRBJ2-1; the D is unclear. V was clipped by 0 bases and J by 8 bases, with 5 bases between them. Germline V gene lookup returns CDR1 LGHNA and CDR2 YNFKEQ. The CDR3 runs 12 residues. The CDR3 spells CASSQEGHEQFF. The CDR3 DNA reads TGTGCCAGCAGCCAAGAGGGCCATGAGCAGTTCTTC.